One sample yielded the 5 T cell receptor beta chains listed below, sequenced in a study of OX40 agonist ivuxolimab in advanced cancers. Only in-frame clones appear in the TCRdb table, and some are missing; sequencing was by immunoSEQ multiplex PCR. The table shows roughly 59,000 clones, with roughly 88% occurring only once. Specimen: CD4+ or CD8+ T cells sorted from blood, collected in a trial of the OX40 agonist ivuxolimab. These receptors were collected from an adult with an advanced solid tumor such as melanoma, head and neck, liver or kidney cancer.

The chain recombines TRBV7-9 with TRBJ2-1; 12 nucleotides match TRBD2. CDR3 size: 18 residues. Germline V gives CDR1 SEHNR, CDR2 FQNEAQ (reference sequence). J gave up 5 bases and V 5 bases, and 13 bases lay outside the gene matches. This CDR3 reads CASSLKLRLAGAHNEQFF. The CDR3 coding sequence is TGTGCCAGCAGCCTGAAACTCCGACTAGCGGGAGCCCACAATGAGCAGTTCTTC.

The rearrangement links TRBV5-1 to TRBJ2-7; TRBD2 agrees at 8 bases. CDR1 is SGHRS, CDR2 YFSETQ, per germline. This CDR3 is 16 amino acids long. J was trimmed by 3 bases and V by 0 bases; bases with no gene match: 8. For the CDR3, the DNA is TGCGCCAGCAGCTTGGAGGGAGCGGGAGCTATCTACGAGCAGTACTTC. This sequence encodes CASSLEGAGAIYEQYF. Full variable domain (outside the CDR3, taken from reference TRBV5-1 and TRBJ2-7): KAGVTQTPRYLIKTRGQQVTLSCSPISGHRSVSWYQQTPGQGLQFLFEYFSETQRNKGNFPGRFSGRQFSNSRSEMNVSTLELGDSALYLCASSLEGAGAIYEQYFGPGTRLTVT.

The chain carries TRBV4-3 and TRBJ1-1; 7 bases map to TRBD1. V was clipped by 0 bases and J by 0 bases; unmatched bases: 10. CDR1 is LGHNA and CDR2 is YSLEER in the germline V gene. The length of the CDR3 is 18 residues. The DNA for the CDR3 is TGCGCCAGCAGCCAAGATCTTACAGGGGACGTCATGAACACTGAAGCTTTCTTT. Translated, it gives CASSQDLTGDVMNTEAFF.

This rearrangement joins TRBV7-9 to TRBJ1-2; tentative D call: TRBD1 (5 bases). Deletions cut 1 base from V and 3 bases from J, with 6 bases between. Germline values: CDR1 SEHNR, CDR2 FQNEAQ (reference sequence). The CDR3 length is 13 residues. As DNA, the CDR3 is TGTGCCAGCAGCTTAGGCAGGGACTATGGCTACACCTTC. Encoded protein: CASSLGRDYGYTF.

The chain employs TRBV28 and TRBJ1-1; D call uncertain. Germline assignment: CDR1 MDHEN and CDR2 SYDVKM. Deletions cut 6 bases from V and 0 bases from J, with 8 bases between. CDR3 size: 13 residues. The CDR3 spells CASSPPVNTEAFF. CDR3 coding DNA: TGTGCCAGCAGCCCCCCCGTGAACACTGAAGCTTTCTTT.